Detailed here is one T cell receptor (beta chain). It has no known antigen specificity. The record has no base qualities; no much larger clone is one base away. Any patient with an uncontrolled infection, another autoimmune disease, pregnancy or lactation was excluded. Diagnoses relied on clinical symptoms, serum thyroxine and TRAb, thyroid ultrasound and orbital computed tomography. Trizol reagent was used to extract total RNA, and RNA quality was then checked on an Agilent 2100 Bioanalyzer. The data were obtained in a study of T cells in Graves' hyperthyroidism and ophthalmopathy (dated by TCRdb to the late 2010s). Context from the whole study: To identify TCR V-J signatures that set the groups apart, the researchers used a discovery cohort of approximately 98 patients, made up of 40 to 45 with Graves' ophthalmopathy and 57 with stable Graves' hyperthyroidism. The 90 to 100 discovery patients were randomly split 7:3 into training and test sets. After blood sampling, hyperthyroidism patients were treated with methimazole at a starting dose of 30 mg daily, and ophthalmopathy patients were treated with high-dose intravenous methylprednisolone. TCR Vbeta CDR3 sequencing of 130 to 150 peripheral blood samples (roughly 43 ophthalmopathy, around 80 hyperthyroidism and roughly 17 progressor patients) is reported in the paper. An independent validation cohort of 18 to 20 hyperthyroidism patients and about 16 patients who later progressed to ophthalmopathy tested prospective prediction of ophthalmopathy. In addition, the study compared T-cell repertoires in thyroid tissue and in blood from roughly six Graves' hyperthyroidism patients.

As encoded in the germline V gene, CDR1 is SGHRS while CDR2 is YFSETQ. Deletion took 7 bases off V and 7 bases off J, with a span of 10 bases between the germline ends. Its CDR3 holds 11 amino acids, cysteine through phenylalanine. This entry keeps only the CDR3 DNA: 33 bases, framed from base 1. The study at large found these results: In validation, the model predicted progression to ophthalmopathy with about 71% sensitivity and 72% to 85% specificity, a median of about 6.7 months before onset. Blood samples also contained most of the expanded thyroid clonotypes (frequency above 0.001), which suggests that blood repertoires may reflect thyroid immune responses. Ophthalmopathy was separated from stable hyperthyroidism by a 13 V-J signature model, with over 85% sensitivity and approximately 81% specificity obtained in cross-validation and 80%/75% obtained in testing. Sample size was not statistically predetermined, and blinding of investigators to group allocation was not performed.

The TCR beta CDR3 regions were amplified from the RNA transcripts. For the first round of RT-PCR on the TCR CDR3, the HTBI primer set was used together with the Qiagen OneStep RT-PCR kit. Libraries were constructed in a second round of multiplex PCR, after which size selection and purification were carried out. Sequencing of the libraries was done on an Illumina HiSeq2000 using paired-end 100 bp reads. Regarding the original processing steps: SOAPnuke was used to process the raw data, throwing out any read that contained adapters or uncalled bases, had a mean Phred below 15, or lacked an exact constant-primer or identifier match. High-quality paired reads were merged with COPE v1.2.5, and unique nucleotide sequences were defined as clonotypes. MiTCR v1.1 was used to align clonotypes to the IMGT TRBV, TRBD and TRBJ reference segments. The analysis was restricted to V-J combinations with a frequency above 0.0001, which together covered 99.2% of the repertoires. The TCS score was defined as F50 (clonal expansion) divided by E x V (chaos), with BLOSUM62-based TCRdist calculated between CDR3 peptides within each V-J. Welch's t-statistics and random forest reduced around 520 V-J features to fewer than 15, which were used in a naive Bayes classifier (R e1071). Thyroid-blood repertoire similarity was quantified with the Morisita-Horn index. TCRdb reanalyzed the raw reads on its own, using fastp at Q25 for trimming and MiXCR for clone calling, and kept in-frame beta chains. For every CDR3 protein sequence, its rows merge into one entry that carries the most common genes and DNA. TCRdb's processing, not the study's, gives the V and J calls here. This sample is represented by 650,000 to 800,000 distinct CDR3 sequences; 40% to 55% of them were singletons. Less than 9% of the sample is held by the ten biggest clonotypes.

The chain is encoded by TRBV5-1 joined to TRBJ2-3, with TRBD2 perhaps the D gene, on 6 matching bases. The sample was peripheral blood or thyroid tissue (not recorded which). The receptor comes from an adult man with Graves' disease, either hyperthyroidism or ophthalmopathy (not recorded which). The CDR3 in this case is CASQEGYTQYF. The nucleotide sequence reads TGCGCCAGCCAGGAGGGATATACGCAGTATTTT.